The 6 T cell receptor beta chains below were found in one sample sequenced in a study of identical twins. In TCRdb, the 5' RACE reads were re-called with MiXCR into one record per CDR3 protein. Among about 790,000 distinct CDR3 sequences listed, roughly 20% were seen once. These data also featured in a second study, about T cells expressing NK-cell markers.

Sequencing input: PBMCs. The receptors were sampled from a woman under 30 in good health.

The chain is built from TRBV7-6 and TRBJ2-1; D gene ambiguous. Per the germline V gene, CDR1 is SGHVS and CDR2 is FNYEAQ. This CDR3 is 13 amino acids long. The V end was cut by 3 bases, the J end by 10 bases, with 13 bases between. Here the CDR3 DNA reads TGTGCCAGCAGCTTGACCCCCGGGCGAGAGCAGTTCTTC. This encodes CASSLTPGREQFF.

This clonotype was counted between two and nine times. The chain combines TRBV6-1 with TRBJ1-2; TRBD1 agrees at 8 bases. The germline V gene encodes CDR1 MNHNS and CDR2 SASEGT. The CDR3 is made up of 14 amino acids. With V trimmed by 8 bases and J by 0 bases, 5 bases remained unmatched. The CDR3 spells CASLGTGANYGYTF. In nucleotides, the CDR3 is TGTGCCAGCTTGGGGACAGGAGCTAACTATGGCTACACCTTC.

This clonotype was observed a few times. The CDR3, as DNA: TGTGCCATCAGTGATACATCAATCTCTGGAAACACCATATATTTT. This encodes CAISDTSISGNTIYF. The chain combines TRBV10-3 with TRBJ1-3; D unresolved. This CDR3 is built from 15 residues. The germline CDR1 and CDR2 sequences are ENHRY and SYGVKD. V was pared by 3 bases and J by 0 bases, with 9 bases between.

Written as DNA, the CDR3 is TGTGCCAGCTCACCACGGGGGACAGAAAAAAACATTCAGTACTTC. It yields the protein CASSPRGTEKNIQYF. V usage is TRBV18 and J usage is TRBJ2-4; 7 nucleotides agree with TRBD1. Germline V gene data show CDR1 as KGHSH and CDR2 as LQKENI. The CDR3 sequence is 15 residues long. The V and J ends lost 1 base and 4 bases, in that order; junction bases with no gene match: 4.

V usage is TRBV7-8 and J usage is TRBJ2-7, with D possibly TRBD2 on 6 matching bases. The germline V gene has CDR1 SGHVS and CDR2 FQNEAQ. The germline V and J ends were trimmed by 6 bases and 3 bases, with 30 bases remaining between them. The CDR3 has 19 residues. The CDR3 DNA reads TGTGCCAGCAGTTTGCCTACTACCCTGGGAGGAAGTGGGGACTACGAGCAGTACTTC. It codes for CASSLPTTLGGSGDYEQYF.

The table lists this clonotype with a few counts. The chain has TRBV7-6 and TRBJ1-2; 11 nucleotides match TRBD1. CDR3 size: 17 residues. V lost 3 bases to trimming and J lost 4 bases; unmatched junction nucleotides: 10. Germline-derived CDR1 and CDR2 are SGHVS and FNYEAQ. CDR3 coding DNA: TGTGCCAGCAGCTTCGGCCCCGGGACAGGGGGAAGCTATGGCTACACCTTC. Its translation is CASSFGPGTGGSYGYTF.